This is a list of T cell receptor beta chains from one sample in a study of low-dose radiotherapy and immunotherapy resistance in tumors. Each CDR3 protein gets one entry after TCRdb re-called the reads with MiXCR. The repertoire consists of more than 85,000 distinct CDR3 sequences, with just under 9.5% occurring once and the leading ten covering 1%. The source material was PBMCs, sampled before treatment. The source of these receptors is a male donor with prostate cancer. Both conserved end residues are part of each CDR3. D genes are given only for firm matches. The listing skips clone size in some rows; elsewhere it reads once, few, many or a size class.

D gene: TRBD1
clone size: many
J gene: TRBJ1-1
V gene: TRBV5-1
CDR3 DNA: TGCGCCAGCAGCTTAGGACAGGCGCAAATGAACACTGAAGCTTTCTTT
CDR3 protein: CASSLGQAQMNTEAFF

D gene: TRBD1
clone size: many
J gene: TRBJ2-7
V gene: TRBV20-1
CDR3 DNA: TGCAGTGCTACCCCGGGACAGGGAACTTACGAGCAGTACTTC
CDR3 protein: CSATPGQGTYEQYF

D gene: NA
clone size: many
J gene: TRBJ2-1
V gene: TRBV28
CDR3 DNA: TGTGCCAGCAGATATCCGAACAGGGTTGAGCAGTTCTTC
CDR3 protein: CASRYPNRVEQFF

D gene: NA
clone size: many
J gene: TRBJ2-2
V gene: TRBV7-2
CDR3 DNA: TGTGCCAGCAGCGCGACAGGGAGCGGGCCCGGGGAGCTGTTTTTT
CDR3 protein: CASSATGSGPGELFF

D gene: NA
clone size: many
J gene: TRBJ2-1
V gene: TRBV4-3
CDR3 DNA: TGCGCCAGCAGCCAAGAGCCCCCAGGTAGCTCCTACAATGAGCAGTTCTTC
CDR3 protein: CASSQEPPGSSYNEQFF

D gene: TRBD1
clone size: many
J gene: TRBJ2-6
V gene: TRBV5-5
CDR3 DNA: TGTGCCAGCAGCTCCCGGACAGGGGATATCTCTGGGGCCAACGTCCTGACTTTC
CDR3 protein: CASSSRTGDISGANVLTF

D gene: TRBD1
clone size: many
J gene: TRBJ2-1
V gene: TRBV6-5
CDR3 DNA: TGTGCCAGCAGCCCCGGACCGGGACAGGAGTTCTTC
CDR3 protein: CASSPGPGQEFF

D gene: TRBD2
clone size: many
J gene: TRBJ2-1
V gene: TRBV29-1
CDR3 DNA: TGCAGCGTTGATACTGGGACTAGCAATGAGCAGTTCTTC
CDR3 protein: CSVDTGTSNEQFF

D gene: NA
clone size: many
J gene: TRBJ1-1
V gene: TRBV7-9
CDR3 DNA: TGTGCCAGCAGCTTAGCTGAGGTGGTGAACACTGAAGCTTTCTTT
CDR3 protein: CASSLAEVVNTEAFF

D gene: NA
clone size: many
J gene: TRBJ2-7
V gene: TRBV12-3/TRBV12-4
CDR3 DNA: TGTGCCAGCACGACGGGGGATTCCTACGAGCAGTACTTC
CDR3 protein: CASTTGDSYEQYF

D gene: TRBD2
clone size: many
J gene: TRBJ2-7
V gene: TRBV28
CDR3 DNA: TGTGCCAGCAGCAAGGGACTAATCGAGCAGTACTTC
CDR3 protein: CASSKGLIEQYF

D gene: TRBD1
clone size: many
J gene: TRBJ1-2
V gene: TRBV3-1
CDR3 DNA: TGTGCCAGTGGTGCCGGGACAGCGGGAGGCTACACCTTC
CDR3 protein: CASGAGTAGGYTF

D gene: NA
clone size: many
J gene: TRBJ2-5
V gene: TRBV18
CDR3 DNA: TGTGCCAGCTCACCTGGGGCGACCCAAGAGACCCAGTACTTC
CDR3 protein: CASSPGATQETQYF

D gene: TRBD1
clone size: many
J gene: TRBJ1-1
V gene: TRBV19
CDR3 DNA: TGTGCCACCGAGGACCGACAGGGGCGACTGATGAACACTGAAGCTTTCTTT
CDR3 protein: CATEDRQGRLMNTEAFF

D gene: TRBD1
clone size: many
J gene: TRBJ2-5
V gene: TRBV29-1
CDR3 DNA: TGCAGCGTTGGGATCTGGACAGGGGGTCGGCAAGAAGAGACCCAGTACTTC
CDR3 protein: CSVGIWTGGRQEETQYF

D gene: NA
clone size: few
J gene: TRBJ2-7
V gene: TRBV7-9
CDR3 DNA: TGTGCCAGCAGCTTGCCTGGCCGGCTTCCCCACGAGCAGTACTTC
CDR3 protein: CASSLPGRLPHEQYF

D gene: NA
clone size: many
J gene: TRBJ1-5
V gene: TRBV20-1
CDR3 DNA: TGCAGTGCCAACACCGGGATTTACAATCAGCCCCAGCATTTT
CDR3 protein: CSANTGIYNQPQHF

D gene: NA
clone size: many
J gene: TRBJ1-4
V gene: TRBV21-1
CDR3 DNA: TGTGCCAGCAGCAACGCCACCGGATCGAAGGGGGAACTGTTTTTT
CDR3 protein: CASSNATGSKGELFF

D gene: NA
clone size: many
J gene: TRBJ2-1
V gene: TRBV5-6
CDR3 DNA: TGTGCCAGCAGCTCGTCAGGGGCCTACAATGAGCAGTTCTTC
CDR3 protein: CASSSSGAYNEQFF

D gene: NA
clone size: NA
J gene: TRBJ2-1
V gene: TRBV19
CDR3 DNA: TGTGCCAGTAGTCGGGGCGGACTAAACAATGAGCAGTTCTTC
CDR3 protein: CASSRGGLNNEQFF

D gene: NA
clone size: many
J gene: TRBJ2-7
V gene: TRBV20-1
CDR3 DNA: TGCAGTGCCGAACCGACTAGTTCCTACGAGCAGTACTTC
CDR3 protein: CSAEPTSSYEQYF

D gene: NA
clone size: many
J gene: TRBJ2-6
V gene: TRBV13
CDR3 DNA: TGTGCCAGCAGCTTAAGAGTCTCTGGGGCCAACGTCCTGACTTTC
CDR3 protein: CASSLRVSGANVLTF

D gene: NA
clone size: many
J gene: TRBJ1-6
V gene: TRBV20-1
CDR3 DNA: TGCAGTGCTAGAGAACAGGGAATTCGAAATTCACCCCTCCACTTT
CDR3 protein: CSAREQGIRNSPLHF

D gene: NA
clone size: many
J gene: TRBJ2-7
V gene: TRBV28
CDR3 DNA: TGTGCCAGCACCCCGGGACGGCGCTACGAGCAGTACTTC
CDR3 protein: CASTPGRRYEQYF

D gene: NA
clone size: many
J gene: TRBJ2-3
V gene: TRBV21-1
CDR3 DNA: TGTGCCAGCATCCAATCCGGGACTAGCGGGAAGAGTACGCAGTATTTT
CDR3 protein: CASIQSGTSGKSTQYF

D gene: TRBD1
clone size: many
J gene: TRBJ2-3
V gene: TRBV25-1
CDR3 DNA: TGTGCCAGCAGTCGACAGGGGTTCAGCTCAGATACGCAGTATTTT
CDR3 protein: CASSRQGFSSDTQYF

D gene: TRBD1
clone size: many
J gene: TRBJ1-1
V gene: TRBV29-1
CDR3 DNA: TGCAGCGTTTCGGACAGGCAGAACACTGAAGCTTTCTTT
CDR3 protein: CSVSDRQNTEAFF

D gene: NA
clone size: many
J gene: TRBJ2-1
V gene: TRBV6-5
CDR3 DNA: TGTGCCAGCAGTTACTCGAATAACCGGTATCAGTTCTTC
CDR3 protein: CASSYSNNRYQFF

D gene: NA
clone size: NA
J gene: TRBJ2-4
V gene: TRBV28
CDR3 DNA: TGTGCCAGCAGTCCAACCGGGCACCTACAAGGCATTCAGTACTTC
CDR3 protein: CASSPTGHLQGIQYF

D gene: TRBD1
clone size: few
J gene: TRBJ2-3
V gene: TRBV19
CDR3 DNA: TGTGCCAGTAGCCCTACAGGGGGCATTTCGGATACGCAGTATTTT
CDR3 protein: CASSPTGGISDTQYF

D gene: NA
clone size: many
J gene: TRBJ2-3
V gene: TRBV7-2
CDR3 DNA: TGTGCCAGCAGCTTAACCGACGGATCAGATACGCAGTATTTT
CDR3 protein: CASSLTDGSDTQYF

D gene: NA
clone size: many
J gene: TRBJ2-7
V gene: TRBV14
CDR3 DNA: TGTGCCAGTGGAACTGGTTACGAGCAGTACTTC
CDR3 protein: CASGTGYEQYF

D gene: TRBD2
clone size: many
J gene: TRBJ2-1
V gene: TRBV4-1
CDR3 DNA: TGCGCCAGCAGCCAAGATGAGACTAGCGGGGTGAGCTCCTACAATGAGCAGTTCTTC
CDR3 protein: CASSQDETSGVSSYNEQFF

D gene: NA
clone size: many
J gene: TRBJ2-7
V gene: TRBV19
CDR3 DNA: TGTGCCAGTAGTATAGGGCCCTACGAGCAGTACTTC
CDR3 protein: CASSIGPYEQYF

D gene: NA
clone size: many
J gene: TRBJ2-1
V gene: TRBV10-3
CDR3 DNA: TGTGCCATCAGCAAAACAGATAACTCCTACAATGAGCAGTTCTTC
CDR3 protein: CAISKTDNSYNEQFF

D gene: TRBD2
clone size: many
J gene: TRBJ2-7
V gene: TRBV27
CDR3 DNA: TGTGCCAGCAGAAGGGCTAGCGGGAGGTACCACGAGCAGTACTTC
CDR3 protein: CASRRASGRYHEQYF

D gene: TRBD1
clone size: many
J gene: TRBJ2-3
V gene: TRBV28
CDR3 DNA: TGTGCCAGCAGGGACAGGGTAATCACAGATACGCAGTATTTT
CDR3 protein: CASRDRVITDTQYF

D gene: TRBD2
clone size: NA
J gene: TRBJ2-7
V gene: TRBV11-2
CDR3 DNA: TGTGCCAGCAGCCCTTTGGGACTAGCGGGAGATCGCTCCTACGAGCAGTACTTC
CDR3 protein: CASSPLGLAGDRSYEQYF

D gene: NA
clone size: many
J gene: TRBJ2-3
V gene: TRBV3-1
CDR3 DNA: TGTGCCAGCAGCCCAAGAGTGGGGGAGAGCACAGATACGCAGTATTTT
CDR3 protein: CASSPRVGESTDTQYF

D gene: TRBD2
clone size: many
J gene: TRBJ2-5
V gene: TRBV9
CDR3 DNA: TGTGCCAGCAGCCCCGGGACTAGCGGGGGGTCCCAACAAGAGACCCAGTACTTC
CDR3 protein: CASSPGTSGGSQQETQYF

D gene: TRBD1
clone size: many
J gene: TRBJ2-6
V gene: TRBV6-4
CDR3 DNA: TGTGCCAGCAGCCCTGACAGGGCCGGGGCCAACGTCCTGACTTTC
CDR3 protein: CASSPDRAGANVLTF

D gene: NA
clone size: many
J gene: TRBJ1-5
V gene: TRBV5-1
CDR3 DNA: TGCGCCAGCAGCCCAACAGCTAGCAATCAGCCCCAGCATTTT
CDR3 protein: CASSPTASNQPQHF

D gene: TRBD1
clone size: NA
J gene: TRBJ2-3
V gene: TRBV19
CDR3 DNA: TGTGCCAGTAGTTCAGGACAGGGGGTCTCCACAGATACGCAGTATTTT
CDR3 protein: CASSSGQGVSTDTQYF

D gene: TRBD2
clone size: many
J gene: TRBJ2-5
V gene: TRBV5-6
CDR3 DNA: TGTGCCAGCAGCTCACCGATTGGGACTAGCGCCTTCCAAGAGACCCAGTACTTC
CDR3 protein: CASSSPIGTSAFQETQYF

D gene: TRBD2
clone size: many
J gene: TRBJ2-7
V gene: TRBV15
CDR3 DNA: TGTGCCACCAGCAGAGATCTCGCGGGAGGAGGCTACGAGCAGTACTTC
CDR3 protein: CATSRDLAGGGYEQYF

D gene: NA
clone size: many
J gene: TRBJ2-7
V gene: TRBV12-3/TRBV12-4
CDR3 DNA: TGTGCCAGCAGTTTCAACAACGGTAGTGACGAGCAGTACTTC
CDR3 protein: CASSFNNGSDEQYF

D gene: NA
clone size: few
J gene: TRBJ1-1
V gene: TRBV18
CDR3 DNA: TGTGCCAGCTCACCGATGGGAAACACTGAAGCTTTCTTT
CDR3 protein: CASSPMGNTEAFF

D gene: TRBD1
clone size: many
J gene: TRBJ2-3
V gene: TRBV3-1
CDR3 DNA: TGTGCCAGCAGCCAAGGAGGGACAGACACAGATACGCAGTATTTT
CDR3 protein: CASSQGGTDTDTQYF

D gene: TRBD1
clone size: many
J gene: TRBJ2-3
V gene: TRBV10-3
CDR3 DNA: TGTGCCATCAGTAAACCGGGACAGGGTAGCACAGATACGCAGTATTTT
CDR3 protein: CAISKPGQGSTDTQYF

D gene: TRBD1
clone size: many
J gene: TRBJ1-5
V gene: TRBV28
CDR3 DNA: TGTGCCAGCAGTCTTACAGGGGGGCTTGGCAATCAGCCCCAGCATTTT
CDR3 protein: CASSLTGGLGNQPQHF

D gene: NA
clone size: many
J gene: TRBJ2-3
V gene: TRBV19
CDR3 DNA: TGTGCCAGTAGAACGGGAGCGAACACAGATACGCAGTATTTT
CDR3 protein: CASRTGANTDTQYF

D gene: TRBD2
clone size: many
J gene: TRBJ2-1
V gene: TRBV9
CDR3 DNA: TGTGCCAGCAGCGGAAGTGGCGGGAGGGCCTTGGGGAATGAGCAGTTCTTC
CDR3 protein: CASSGSGGRALGNEQFF

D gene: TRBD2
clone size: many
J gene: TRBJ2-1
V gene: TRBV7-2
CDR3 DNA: TGTGCCAGCAGCCCCCCGGGACTAGCGGGAGGAGGTGAGCAGTTCTTC
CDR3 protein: CASSPPGLAGGGEQFF